This passage covers 26 T cell receptor beta chains from one sample sequenced in a study of blood T cell repertoires in COVID-19. Profiling relied on immunoSEQ multiplex PCR, and the TCRdb table lists in-frame clones only, not all of them. Of 190,000 or so clones listed, roughly 84% were seen once; the top ten hold approximately 7.6%. The sequenced sample consisted of PBMCs or T cells enriched from blood (not recorded which). The receptors derive from a man aged 40-49 years who had recovered from COVID-19.

The V gene is TRBV6-2 or TRBV6-3, the J gene TRBJ2-4, with unresolved D. V was shortened by 0 bases and J by 4 bases, with 19 bases between the two germline ends. CDR1 and CDR2 (germline): MNHEY, SVGEGT. The CDR3 consists of 18 residues. CDR3 coding DNA: TGTGCCAGCAGTTACTCGAAGTCTCCCAGCCGGAGTAAAAACATTCAGTACTTC. Translated: CASSYSKSPSRSKNIQYF.

The rearrangement joins TRBV7-7 to TRBJ2-2; TRBD2 matches at 14 bases. The germline CDR1 and CDR2 sequences are SSHAT and FNYEAQ (reference sequence). With 5 bases clipped from V and 8 bases from J, the junction kept 10 bases outside the gene matches. CDR3 length: 17 amino acids. The CDR3 nucleotides are TGTGCCAGCAGCCCGTCGACTAGCGGGGGGGCAGAAGGGGAGCTGTTTTTT. Residues: CASSPSTSGGAEGELFF.

The chain carries TRBV4-2 and TRBJ1-1; D may be TRBD1 (6 bases). CDR3 length: 17 amino acids. The germline V and J ends were trimmed by 0 bases and 0 bases, with 14 bases remaining between them. Germline loops: CDR1 LGHNA, CDR2 YNFKEQ. The CDR3 nucleotides read TGTGCCAGCAGCCAAGATCCAGGGGATTACATGAACACTGAAGCTTTCTTT. Its protein is CASSQDPGDYMNTEAFF.

The CDR3 is CASSLAGWGGANTEAFF. In DNA form, the CDR3 reads TGTGCCAGCAGCTTGGCCGGGTGGGGGGGGGCGAACACTGAAGCTTTCTTT. The chain is built from TRBV5-6 and TRBJ1-1, with D perhaps matching TRBD1 (6 bases). CDR1 is SGHDT, CDR2 YYEEEE, per germline. Trimming cost V 0 bases and J 1 base, with 16 bases left between them. The length of the CDR3 is 17 residues.

V usage is TRBV5-1 and J usage is TRBJ1-1; D uncertain. This CDR3 has 15 residues. The V and J ends lost 0 bases and 5 bases respectively, with 14 bases between them. Germline V lookup: CDR1 SGHRS, CDR2 YFSETQ. The CDR3 DNA follows: TGCGCCAGCAGCTTGGTGCCCAACCGAGGGACTGAAGCTTTCTTT. This encodes CASSLVPNRGTEAFF.

This CDR3 reads CASSQGANGNSPLHF. CDR3 nucleotide sequence: TGCGCCAGCAGCCAGGGGGCGAATGGGAATTCACCCCTCCACTTT. The chain uses TRBV4-3 and TRBJ1-6, with a weak D call TRBD1 (6 bases). Per germline, CDR1 LGHNA and CDR2 YSLEER. This CDR3 contains 15 residues. Deletions cut 3 bases from V and 7 bases from J, with 13 bases between.

This clone was seen only a few times. V is TRBV6-1 and J is TRBJ1-6; D perhaps matches TRBD1 (6 bases). V was cut by 2 bases and J by 6 bases, with 14 bases left in between. The CDR3 extends over 16 amino acids. Germline V lookup: CDR1 MNHNS, CDR2 SASEGT. The CDR3 loop reads CASSEQGRVFNSPLHF. In DNA, the CDR3 is TGTGCCAGCAGTGAACAGGGGAGGGTATTTAATTCACCCCTCCACTTT.

The rearrangement uses TRBV10-3 and TRBJ1-1; 8 bases fit TRBD1. V lost 5 bases to trimming and J lost 1 base; unmatched junction nucleotides: 6. The CDR3 runs to 15 residues. Germline V gene sequence: CDR1 ENHRY, CDR2 SYGVKD. The CDR3 loop is CAISTGGESNTEAFF. CDR3 DNA sequence: TGTGCCATCAGTACAGGGGGGGAATCGAACACTGAAGCTTTCTTT.

The V gene is TRBV29-1, the J gene TRBJ1-1; D is uncertain. This CDR3 has 15 residues. The V end lost 3 bases, the J end lost 0 bases, and 14 bases lay between the germline ends. CDR1 SQVTM and CDR2 ANQGSEA come from the germline V gene. For the CDR3, the DNA is TGCAGCGTTGATCGTTTCGGGGAGATGAACACTGAAGCTTTCTTT. Its protein is CSVDRFGEMNTEAFF. Full variable domain (outside the CDR3, taken from reference TRBV29-1 and TRBJ1-1): SAVISQKPSRDICQRGTSLTIQCQVDSQVTMMFWYRQQPGQSLTLIATANQGSEATYESGFVIDKFPISRPNLTFSTLTVSNMSPEDSSIYLCSVDRFGEMNTEAFFGQGTRLTVV.

V is TRBV7-9 and J is TRBJ2-5; 9 nucleotides line up with TRBD1. CDR3 length: 14 amino acids. Germline assignment: CDR1 SEHNR and CDR2 FQNEAQ (reference sequence). Germline trimming cut 3 bases from V and 4 bases from J; bases unmatched to any gene: 3. CDR3: CASSLTGGGETQYF. DNA for the CDR3: TGTGCCAGCAGCTTGACAGGGGGTGGAGAGACCCAGTACTTC.

The V gene is TRBV27, the J gene TRBJ1-1; D call uncertain. The CDR3 contains 14 residues. The V gene's germline CDR1 is MNHEY and CDR2 SMNVEV (reference sequence). V was cut by 5 bases and J by 3 bases, with 13 bases left in between. CDR3 sequence: CASSRTYSDTEAFF. Written as DNA, the CDR3 is TGTGCCAGCAGTCGAACCTACTCCGACACTGAAGCTTTCTTT.

For the CDR3, the DNA is TGCGCCAGCAGGGACAGGGATTACAATGAGCAGTTCTTC. Translation gives CASRDRDYNEQFF. The V gene is TRBV5-1, the J gene TRBJ2-1; 8 nucleotides align to TRBD1. Germline V gene sequence: CDR1 SGHRS, CDR2 YFSETQ. CDR3 size: 13 residues. J was trimmed by 4 bases and V by 5 bases; bases with no gene match: 2.

The genes are TRBV19 and TRBJ1-2, with D tentatively TRBD1 (6 bases). V lost 5 bases and J lost 4, with 14 bases in between. In germline, CDR1 is LNHDA, CDR2 SQIVND (reference sequence). The CDR3 consists of 14 residues. In nucleotides, the CDR3 is TGTGCCAGTAGTCTCACGGACAGACTCTATGGCTACACCTTC. It codes for CASSLTDRLYGYTF.

V and J are TRBV7-2 and TRBJ2-5; the match to TRBD2 covers 16 bases. Germline V lookup: CDR1 SGHTA, CDR2 FQGNSA. This CDR3 is built from 17 residues. V was pared by 5 bases and J by 4 bases, with 7 bases of the junction left unmatched. This CDR3 reads CASSLGLAGGRVETQYF. For the CDR3, the DNA is TGTGCCAGCAGCCTGGGACTAGCGGGGGGGCGGGTAGAGACCCAGTACTTC.

This clone appeared a few times. The chain couples TRBV5-1 to TRBJ1-3, with 10 bases identical to TRBD1. Germline lookup yields CDR1 SGHRS and CDR2 YFSETQ. Losses at the gene ends were 3 bases for V and 2 bases for J; bases not matched to a gene: 2. The length of the CDR3 is 15 residues. CDR3 bases: TGCGCCAGCAGCTCCGGGACAGGGGCTGGAAACACCATATATTTT. This encodes CASSSGTGAGNTIYF. Combining the CDR3 with reference TRBV5-1 and TRBJ1-3 gives the whole variable domain KAGVTQTPRYLIKTRGQQVTLSCSPISGHRSVSWYQQTPGQGLQFLFEYFSETQRNKGNFPGRFSGRQFSNSRSEMNVSTLELGDSALYLCASSSGTGAGNTIYFGEGSWLTVV.

The chain couples TRBV19 to TRBJ2-2, with 9 bases fitting TRBD1. Looked up from germline, CDR1 is LNHDA and CDR2 is SQIVND (reference sequence). Trimming removed 3 bases from V and 5 bases from J; junction bases left unmatched: 7. CDR3 length: 16 residues. CDR3 in amino acids: CASSMVGTGPTGELFF. The CDR3 DNA reads as TGTGCCAGTAGTATGGTAGGGACAGGGCCGACCGGGGAGCTGTTTTTT.

CDR3 sequence (DNA): TGTGCCAGCAGCCGTGCAGGGATGGACACCGGGGAGCTGTTTTTT. The encoded protein is CASSRAGMDTGELFF. The chain combines TRBV7-9 with TRBJ2-2, with D perhaps matching TRBD1 (5 bases). V lost 5 bases, J lost 3 bases, and 13 bases lay in between. Germline lookup yields CDR1 SEHNR and CDR2 FQNEAQ (reference sequence). The CDR3 consists of 15 residues.

This chain links TRBV15 with TRBJ1-4; TRBD1 agrees at 8 bases. The germline gives CDR1 LNHNV, CDR2 YYDKDF (reference sequence). There are 17 residues in the CDR3. J was trimmed by 0 bases and V by 5 bases; bases with no gene match: 8. In DNA, the CDR3 is TGTGCCACCAGCCAGCTGTGGACAGGGACAACTAATGAAAAACTGTTTTTT. This translates into CATSQLWTGTTNEKLFF.

The V gene is TRBV4-1, the J gene TRBJ1-2, with D uncertain. Trimming took 1 base from V and 8 from J, leaving 17 bases between them. CDR3 length: 15 residues. CDR1 is MGHRA and CDR2 is YSYEKL in the germline V gene. In DNA form, the CDR3 reads TGCGCCAGCAGCCAAGTGGGCAGGCAGTTGGAAGGCTACACCTTC. Its protein is CASSQVGRQLEGYTF.

The gene calls are TRBV9 and TRBJ2-4; 8 bases are shared with TRBD2. CDR3 length equals 18 residues. V lost 0 bases and J lost 0; bases outside the gene matches: 8. Germline loops: CDR1 SGDLS, CDR2 YYNGEE. CDR3 bases: TGTGCCAGCAGCGTAGCGGTTATCGCGGGGGGAGCCAAAAACATTCAGTACTTC. This codes for CASSVAVIAGGAKNIQYF.

Points on this clone: One junction end does not reproduce the germline sequence, and a read error may be involved. The gene calls are TRBV19 and TRBJ1-2, with D uncertain. The CDR3 is made up of 16 amino acids. Per germline, CDR1 LNHDA and CDR2 SQIVND (reference sequence). The CDR3 DNA reads as TGTGCCAGTACTATATTTTCAGGAATCCCTGTCTATGGCTACACCTTC. Protein: CASTIFSGIPVYGYTF. Full variable domain (remainder filled in from reference TRBV19 and TRBJ1-2): DGGITQSPKYLFRKEGQNVTLSCEQNLNHDAMYWYRQDPGQGLRLIYYSQIVNDFQKGDIAEGYSVSREKKESFPLTVTSAQKNPTAFYLCASTIFSGIPVYGYTFGSGTRLTVV.

This chain uses TRBV19 with TRBJ2-5, with a weak D call TRBD1 (6 bases). The germline V and J ends were trimmed by 3 bases and 9 bases, with 8 bases remaining between them. Germline CDR1 and CDR2: LNHDA and SQIVND (reference sequence). This CDR3 has 11 residues. CDR3 sequence (DNA): TGTGCCAGTAGTATCGCAGGGGCCCAGTACTTC. Its translation is CASSIAGAQYF.

The rearrangement joins TRBV5-1 to TRBJ1-6, with a possible D match to TRBD1 (5 bases). The CDR3 length is 13 residues. V lost 5 bases and J lost 5, with 8 bases in between. Germline loops: CDR1 SGHRS, CDR2 YFSETQ. CDR3 region: CASRDTDNSPLHF. For the CDR3, the DNA is TGCGCCAGCAGGGACACGGATAATTCACCCCTCCACTTT.

J is TRBJ1-1 and V is TRBV7-9; no reliable D call. Germline values: CDR1 SEHNR, CDR2 FQNEAQ (reference sequence). This CDR3 spans 8 amino acids. The CDR3 sequence: CGRLEAFF. CDR3 DNA sequence: TGTGGGCGACTTGAAGCTTTCTTT.

The chain recombines TRBV19 with TRBJ1-5; 12 bases are shared with TRBD1. Germline CDR1 is LNHDA and CDR2 is SQIVND (reference sequence). V was pared by 6 bases and J by 1 base, with 7 bases of the junction left unmatched. The CDR3 extends over 17 amino acids. This chain's CDR3 is CASRPGQGAWSNQPQHF. The CDR3 nucleotides read TGTGCCAGTAGACCGGGACAGGGGGCATGGAGCAATCAGCCCCAGCATTTT.

V is TRBV5-1 and J is TRBJ2-3, with 9 bases matching TRBD1. The trim removed 0 bases at V and 3 bases at J, leaving 8 bases unmatched. The CDR3 covers 17 residues. CDR1 and CDR2 from the germline V gene are SGHRS and YFSETQ. CDR3 amino acids: CASSLDKRQGETDTQYF. The CDR3 DNA sequence: TGCGCCAGCAGCTTGGATAAGAGACAGGGGGAGACAGATACGCAGTATTTT.